These 20 T cell receptor beta chains were all obtained from the same sample, sequenced in a study of follicular helper T cells after annual influenza vaccination. Using immunoSEQ multiplex PCR, the repertoire was profiled, and TCRdb retains in-frame clones only, with some absent. The table lists 5,000 to 7,500 clones, over 80% of them singletons. The time point was: 2015-2016 season, 7 days after influenza vaccination. Specimen: CXCR5- memory CD4+ T cells sorted from blood, collected 7 days after influenza vaccination. The source of these receptors is an adult who received the influenza vaccine.

The chain combines TRBV19 with TRBJ2-1; unclear D gene. The germline gives CDR1 LNHDA, CDR2 SQIVND (reference sequence). Between the trimmed V and J ends, which lost 7 bases and 3 bases, there was a span of 7 bases. The CDR3 spans 12 residues. The CDR3 nucleotides read TGTGCCAGTAAGGGCTACTACAATGAGCAGTTCTTC. Residues: CASKGYYNEQFF. The full variable domain, its missing parts supplied by reference TRBV19 and TRBJ2-1, is DGGITQSPKYLFRKEGQNVTLSCEQNLNHDAMYWYRQDPGQGLRLIYYSQIVNDFQKGDIAEGYSVSREKKESFPLTVTSAQKNPTAFYLCASKGYYNEQFFGPGTRLTVL.

This sequence joins TRBV5-1 and TRBJ2-7; D is unresolved. Germline assignment: CDR1 SGHRS and CDR2 YFSETQ. This CDR3 contains 12 residues. Trimming shortened V by 0 bases and J by 4 bases, and 5 bases separated the two germline ends. CDR3 in DNA: TGCGCCAGCAGCTTGGAGGGATACGAGCAGTACTTC. It specifies CASSLEGYEQYF.

This clone was detected only once. The chain combines TRBV11-1 with TRBJ2-1; D gene unclear. CDR1 and CDR2 (germline): SGHAT, FQDESV (reference sequence). The CDR3 sequence is 15 residues long. V was shortened by 4 bases and J by 0 bases, with 10 bases between the two germline ends. This CDR3 reads CASSSMSHSYNEQFF. CDR3 DNA sequence: TGTGCCAGCAGCTCTATGTCCCACTCCTACAATGAGCAGTTCTTC.

This chain connects TRBV2 to TRBJ2-5; 10 bases are shared with TRBD2. Trimming cost V 6 bases and J 4 bases; bases outside gene matches: 8. This CDR3 has 15 residues. Germline V gene lookup returns CDR1 SNHLY and CDR2 FYNNEI. CDR3 DNA sequence: TGTGCCAGCAGCGGAATAGCGGGGGGAGGAGAGACCCAGTACTTC. The encoded protein is CASSGIAGGGETQYF.

This sequence joins TRBV4-3 and TRBJ2-3; weak D call: TRBD2 (5 bases). The CDR3 contains 17 residues. The V gene lost 0 bases and the J gene lost 0 bases, with 13 bases spanning the gap. The germline V gene has CDR1 LGHNA and CDR2 YSLEER. CDR3 region: CASSQDRTAASTDTQYF. The DNA of the CDR3 is TGCGCCAGCAGCCAAGATCGGACTGCGGCTAGCACAGATACGCAGTATTTT.

The V and J genes are TRBV7-2 and TRBJ2-7; 10 positions match TRBD2. This CDR3 region has 15 residues. The V gene end was trimmed by 3 bases and the J gene end by 6 bases; junction bases not matched to a gene: 8. Germline V lookup: CDR1 SGHTA, CDR2 FQGNSA. The CDR3 bases are TGTGCCAGCAGCTTGGCTAGCGGGGGATTCTCCGAGCAGTACTTC. Protein: CASSLASGGFSEQYF.

V usage is TRBV5-1 and J usage is TRBJ2-5; D perhaps matches TRBD1 (7 bases). Between the trimmed V and J ends, which lost 7 bases and 2 bases, there was a span of 12 bases. The CDR3 is 13 residues long. Per the germline V gene, CDR1 is SGHRS and CDR2 is YFSETQ. Here the CDR3 reads CASGGTAQETQYF. CDR3 sequence (DNA): TGCGCCAGCGGAGGGACAGCTCAAGAGACCCAGTACTTC.

This clone was seen more than once but under ten times. V and J are TRBV11-3 and TRBJ1-2; no clear D. The length of the CDR3 is 12 residues. The V end was cut by 4 bases, the J end by 4 bases, with 7 bases between. CDR1 is SGHNT and CDR2 is YENEEA in the germline V gene. CDR3 sequence: CASSWQGYGYTF. DNA of the CDR3: TGTGCCAGCAGCTGGCAAGGCTATGGCTACACCTTC.

The rearrangement links TRBV5-6 to TRBJ2-2; D unresolved. The CDR3 length is 15 residues. The V and J ends lost 1 base and 8 bases respectively, with 15 bases between them. Germline values: CDR1 SGHDT, CDR2 YYEEEE. This chain's CDR3 is CASSLWSGASGELFF. DNA for the CDR3: TGTGCCAGCAGCTTGTGGTCAGGAGCTTCTGGGGAGCTGTTTTTT.

V gene TRBV18 combines with J gene TRBJ2-1; TRBD2 aligns across 7 bases. Trimming cost V 2 bases and J 7 bases; bases outside gene matches: 8. Germline assignment: CDR1 KGHSH and CDR2 LQKENI. The CDR3 runs to 15 residues. CDR3 amino acids: CASSPRTSFQNEQFF. The CDR3 nucleotides read TGTGCCAGCTCACCAAGGACTAGTTTTCAGAATGAGCAGTTCTTC.

The chain links TRBV15 to TRBJ2-5; possible D gene TRBD1, 5 bases. The CDR3 loop spans 15 amino acids. Trimming removed 0 bases from V and 2 bases from J, with 10 bases in between. Germline CDR1 is LNHNV and CDR2 is YYDKDF (reference sequence). The CDR3 nucleotides are TGTGCCACCAGCAGAGAAAGGGGCTGGCAAGAGACCCAGTACTTC. This encodes CATSRERGWQETQYF.

V is TRBV2 and J is TRBJ2-1; unclear D gene. The V gene's germline CDR1 is SNHLY and CDR2 FYNNEI. V was shortened by 7 bases and J by 7 bases, with 8 bases between the two germline ends. CDR3 size: 11 residues. The CDR3 reads CASTLGNEQFF. DNA for the CDR3: TGTGCCAGCACCCTGGGGAATGAGCAGTTCTTC.

The chain recombines TRBV27 with TRBJ2-7, with 7 nucleotides matching TRBD1. The ends lost 6 bases at V and 3 bases at J; junction bases unmatched: 5. Germline V gene sequence: CDR1 MNHEY, CDR2 SMNVEV (reference sequence). The CDR3 is made up of 13 amino acids. The CDR3 bases are TGTGCCAGCAGCAGAAACAGGGGCTACGAGCAGTACTTC. Amino acids: CASSRNRGYEQYF.

The V gene is TRBV6-1, the J gene TRBJ1-6; D call uncertain. The CDR3 loop spans 15 amino acids. The V gene lost 5 bases and the J gene lost 0 bases, with 8 bases spanning the gap. The germline V gene has CDR1 MNHNS and CDR2 SASEGT. The CDR3 loop reads CASSPPSSYNSPLHF. CDR3 DNA sequence: TGTGCCAGCAGTCCACCTAGCTCCTATAATTCACCCCTCCACTTT.

This clone was seen a few times. The genes are TRBV7-9 and TRBJ2-4; D call uncertain. Trimming took 4 bases from V and 8 from J, leaving 24 bases between them. Germline assignment: CDR1 SEHNR and CDR2 FQNEAQ (reference sequence). This CDR3 is 17 amino acids long. CDR3 protein: CASSSRPGAFSQDIQYF. The CDR3 bases are TGTGCCAGCAGCTCCCGGCCAGGAGCCTTCTCCCAGGACATTCAGTACTTC.

CDR3 residues: CASSLDDGPYEQYF. CDR3 sequence (DNA): TGTGCCAGCAGCTTAGATGACGGCCCCTACGAGCAGTACTTC. The chain joins TRBV5-4 to TRBJ2-7; D unresolved. The CDR3 has 14 amino acids. V gave up 2 bases and J gave up 2 bases, with 11 bases separating them. The germline V gene encodes CDR1 SGHNT and CDR2 YYREEE (reference sequence).

The rearrangement joins TRBV18 to TRBJ2-3, with 11 bases aligning to TRBD2. The germline CDR1 and CDR2 sequences are KGHSH and LQKENI. V lost 3 bases to trimming and J lost 3 bases; unmatched junction nucleotides: 2. The CDR3 length is 15 residues. CDR3 loop: CASSPSGGATDTQYF. Written as DNA, the CDR3 is TGTGCCAGCTCACCTAGCGGGGGGGCTACAGATACGCAGTATTTT.

This chain uses TRBV2 with TRBJ2-1, with D possibly being TRBD1 (5 bases). This CDR3 region has 13 residues. Deletions cut 10 bases from V and 9 bases from J, with 19 bases between. Germline V gene sequence: CDR1 SNHLY, CDR2 FYNNEI. This CDR3 is CATLKKGLSEQFF. CDR3 DNA sequence: TGTGCCACGCTCAAAAAGGGGTTGAGTGAGCAGTTCTTC.

This clone occurred once. V gene TRBV6-4 combines with J gene TRBJ2-3, with D maybe TRBD2 (6 bases). Per germline, CDR1 MRHNA and CDR2 SNTAGT. The germline V and J ends were trimmed by 4 bases and 1 base, with 12 bases remaining between them. The length of the CDR3 is 15 residues. For the CDR3, the DNA is TGTGCCAGCAGTGCTCAGGGAGGCGGCACAGATACGCAGTATTTT. Translating gives CASSAQGGGTDTQYF.

This rearrangement joins TRBV4-3 to TRBJ2-1, with a weak D call TRBD2 (6 bases). CDR1 and CDR2 (germline): LGHNA, YSLEER. CDR3 length equals 16 residues. The ends were cut back, 5 bases at V and 4 bases at J, with 18 bases in the middle. Here the CDR3 reads CASSTSGPVLYNEQFF. CDR3 nucleotide sequence: TGCGCCAGCAGCACGAGCGGGCCTGTCCTGTACAATGAGCAGTTCTTC.